This T cell receptor (beta chain) was retrieved from a study of T cell repertoires in cytomegalovirus infection. Across the study: Public TCR beta signatures provided an indication of both CMV infection and a matching HLA type.

Turning to this clonotype: Its antigen is not identified.

V was cut by 3 bases and J by 0 bases, with 5 bases left in between. This CDR3 contains 13 residues. TCRdb analysed the reads with MiXCR anew, one entry per CDR3 protein. The sample holds approximately 120,000 distinct CDR3 sequences, around 30% seen once. Findings and caveats of the study: The ex vivo response was dominated by HLA-C-restricted CMV-specific TCR beta clonotypes.

The sequence came from a human donor in good health (CMV status not recorded). Some clones in this sample may be carry-over from other donors' samples. This specimen was CD8+ T cells from cultured PBMCs, taken from culture after CMV antigen stimulation. The chain couples TRBV12-3 or TRBV12-4 to TRBJ1-2; D is ambiguous. The CDR3 DNA is TGTGCCAGCAGTTTCACCGCTAACTATGGCTACACCTTC. Its translation: CASSFTANYGYTF.